This passage covers 9 T cell receptor beta chains from one sample sequenced in a study of blood T cell repertoires in COVID-19. Using immunoSEQ multiplex PCR, the repertoire was profiled, and TCRdb retains in-frame clones only, with some absent. The sample has roughly 220,000 clones, approximately 81% seen once; the top ten hold less than 6.5%. Sequencing used peripheral blood. Every receptor here comes from a woman aged 60 to 75 who had recovered from COVID-19.

This clone has just one count. The J gene is TRBJ1-2, the V gene TRBV20-1, with D unclear. The CDR3 runs to 11 residues. Between the trimmed V and J ends, which lost 4 bases and 5 bases, there was a span of 8 bases. The germline gives CDR1 DFQATT, CDR2 SNEGSKA (reference sequence). CDR3 sequence (DNA): TGCAGTGCTAACCGAGAATATGGCTACACCTTC. Translating gives CSANREYGYTF.

The rearrangement joins TRBV2 to TRBJ2-7; 8 bases fit TRBD2. CDR1 and CDR2 from the germline V gene are SNHLY and FYNNEI. The CDR3 covers 12 residues. With V trimmed by 7 bases and J by 2 bases, 1 base remained unmatched. The CDR3 here is CASNGGAYEQYF. The CDR3 DNA follows: TGTGCCAGCAACGGGGGGGCCTACGAGCAGTACTTC.

J is TRBJ2-5 and V is TRBV19, with D perhaps TRBD1 (6 bases). The ends were cut back, 5 bases at V and 5 bases at J, with 18 bases in the middle. The CDR3 covers 15 residues. Per the germline V gene, CDR1 is LNHDA and CDR2 is SQIVND (reference sequence). The CDR3 here is CASSPLQGSEETQYF. DNA of the CDR3: TGTGCCAGTAGTCCACTCCAGGGGAGTGAGGAGACCCAGTACTTC.

CDR3 sequence reads: CASSQGGGQGKNQPQHF. The CDR3 region has the DNA TGTGCCAGCAGCCAAGGAGGTGGCCAGGGGAAAAATCAGCCCCAGCATTTT. The chain has TRBV3-1 (or the pseudogene TRBV3-2) and TRBJ1-5; tentative D call: TRBD1 (6 bases). Trimming removed 1 base from V and 4 bases from J, with 17 bases in between. Per germline, CDR1 LGHDT and CDR2 YNNKEL (reference sequence). CDR3 length equals 17 residues.

The J gene is TRBJ2-2, the V gene TRBV3-1 (or the pseudogene TRBV3-2); D unresolved. The germline V gene has CDR1 LGHDT and CDR2 YNNKEL (reference sequence). There are 11 residues in the CDR3. Trimming removed 6 bases from V and 4 bases from J, with 3 bases in between. CDR3 coding DNA: TGTGCCAGCAGGAGCACCGGGGAGCTGTTTTTT. This translates into CASRSTGELFF.

The chain carries TRBV4-1 and TRBJ1-5; tentatively, D is TRBD1 (5 bases). Germline CDR1 reads MGHRA; CDR2 reads YSYEKL. Trimming took off 1 base at V and 0 bases at J, with 19 bases between the two ends. The CDR3 sequence is 19 residues long. The CDR3 region is CASSQVVGWGEYSNQPQHF. The CDR3 DNA follows: TGCGCCAGCAGCCAAGTGGTAGGGTGGGGGGAGTATAGCAATCAGCCCCAGCATTTT.

J is TRBJ1-5 and V is TRBV4-1; no clear D gene. V lost 0 bases and J lost 0, with 12 bases in between. CDR1 is MGHRA and CDR2 is YSYEKL in the germline V gene. This CDR3 has 17 amino acids. The CDR3 DNA is TGCGCCAGCAGCCAAGAATGGGCAGGTTTTAGCAATCAGCCCCAGCATTTT. This gives the protein CASSQEWAGFSNQPQHF.

The CDR3 bases are TGTGCCAGCAGTGAACCGGGTCCCTACTATGGCTACACCTTC. It encodes CASSEPGPYYGYTF. This sequence joins TRBV25-1 and TRBJ1-2, with D hard to call. Looked up from germline, CDR1 is MGHDK and CDR2 is SYGVNS. The CDR3 totals 14 residues. Trimming removed 2 bases from V and 3 bases from J, with 10 bases in between.

The chain recombines TRBV15 with TRBJ1-2; 7 bases match TRBD1. V trimming: 1 base; J trimming: 9 bases; junction bases outside the gene matches: 20. The CDR3 has 18 residues. The germline CDR1 and CDR2 sequences are LNHNV and YYDKDF (reference sequence). CDR3 coding DNA: TGTGCCACCAGCAGAGGCCTGACAGGGCCACTAAGGTTTTTCTGCTACACCTTC. This encodes CATSRGLTGPLRFFCYTF. The full variable domain, rest sourced from reference TRBV15 and TRBJ1-2, is DAMVIQNPRYQVTQFGKPVTLSCSQTLNHNVMYWYQQKSSQAPKLLFHYYDKDFNNEADTPDNFQSRRPNTSFCFLDIRSPGLGDTAMYLCATSRGLTGPLRFFCYTFGSGTRLTVV.